The clone carrying this T cell receptor (beta chain) was counted between two and nine times. Trimming took off 2 bases at V and 2 bases at J, with 7 bases between the two ends. The CDR3 extends over 14 amino acids. Germline values: CDR1 SGDLS, CDR2 YYNGEE. TCRdb keeps only in-frame clones here, not all; method: immunoSEQ multiplex PCR. This table holds about 380,000 clones, 88% found once. The entry originates in a study of blood T cell repertoires in COVID-19. The TCR originated in a woman between 18 and 29 years old who had recovered from COVID-19. The sequenced sample was PBMCs or T cells enriched from blood (not recorded which). The chain has TRBV9 and TRBJ1-4; D gene ambiguous. The CDR3 here is CASSVRSTNEKLFF. The CDR3 DNA sequence: TGTGCCAGCAGCGTCAGGTCCACTAATGAAAAACTGTTTTTT.